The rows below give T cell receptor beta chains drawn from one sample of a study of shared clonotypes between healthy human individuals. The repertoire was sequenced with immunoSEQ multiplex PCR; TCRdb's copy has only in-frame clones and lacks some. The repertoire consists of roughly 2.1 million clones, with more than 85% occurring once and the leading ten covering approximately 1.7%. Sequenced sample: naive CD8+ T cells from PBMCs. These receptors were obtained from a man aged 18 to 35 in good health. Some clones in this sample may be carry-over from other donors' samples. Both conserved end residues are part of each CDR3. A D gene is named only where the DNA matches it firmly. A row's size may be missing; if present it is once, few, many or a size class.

cdr3_aa: CASSLKGQGYTIYF
cdr3_nt: TGTGCCAGCAGTCTGAAGGGACAGGGGTACACCATATATTTT
v_call: TRBV27
d_call: TRBD1
clone_size: .
j_call: TRBJ1-3

cdr3_aa: CASSVEGLGSADTQYF
cdr3_nt: TGTGCCAGCAGCGTAGAGGGGTTGGGGAGCGCCGATACGCAGTATTTT
v_call: TRBV9
d_call: .
clone_size: .
j_call: TRBJ2-3

cdr3_aa: CASSLRFLVAGQGEAFF
cdr3_nt: TGTGCCAGCAGCTTAAGGTTTTTGGTCGCGGGACAGGGTGAAGCTTTCTTT
v_call: TRBV7-2
d_call: TRBD1
clone_size: .
j_call: TRBJ1-1

cdr3_aa: CASSPRQGPNTGELFF
cdr3_nt: TGTGCCAGCAGCCCCAGGCAGGGGCCCAACACCGGGGAGCTGTTTTTT
v_call: TRBV11-3
d_call: .
clone_size: .
j_call: TRBJ2-2

cdr3_aa: CASSPPDLGVVNTEAFF
cdr3_nt: TGCGCCAGCAGCCCACCGGACCTCGGGGTAGTGAACACTGAAGCTTTCTTT
v_call: TRBV4-1
d_call: .
clone_size: .
j_call: TRBJ1-1

cdr3_aa: CASSPPGAGNYNEQFF
cdr3_nt: TGTGCCAGCAGCCCACCGGGGGCCGGTAACTACAATGAGCAGTTCTTC
v_call: TRBV7-8
d_call: .
clone_size: .
j_call: TRBJ2-1

cdr3_aa: CAWSVRLAGVTGELFF
cdr3_nt: TGTGCCTGGAGTGTACGTTTAGCGGGAGTAACCGGGGAGCTGTTTTTT
v_call: TRBV30
d_call: TRBD2
clone_size: .
j_call: TRBJ2-2

cdr3_aa: CASEASGSYEQFF
cdr3_nt: TGTGCCAGCGAGGCCAGCGGGAGCTATGAGCAGTTCTTC
v_call: TRBV4-2
d_call: TRBD2
clone_size: .
j_call: TRBJ2-1

cdr3_aa: CASSYSRTAFLVPLHF
cdr3_nt: TGTGCCAGCAGTTACTCTCGGACAGCCTTTCTTGTTCCCCTCCACTTT
v_call: TRBV6-5
d_call: .
clone_size: .
j_call: TRBJ1-6

cdr3_aa: CASSPSMSSYNEQFF
cdr3_nt: TGTGCCAGCAGCCCCTCGATGAGCTCCTACAATGAGCAGTTCTTC
v_call: TRBV7-9
d_call: .
clone_size: .
j_call: TRBJ2-1

cdr3_aa: CASTPGGGGYGYTF
cdr3_nt: TGTGCCAGCACCCCGGGGGGGGGCGGCTATGGCTACACCTTC
v_call: TRBV5-6
d_call: .
clone_size: .
j_call: TRBJ1-2

cdr3_aa: CASTENGQGQYF
cdr3_nt: TGTGCCAGCACCGAAAACGGACAGGGACAGTACTTC
v_call: TRBV7-2
d_call: TRBD1
clone_size: .
j_call: TRBJ2-7

cdr3_aa: CASSSRQAEAFF
cdr3_nt: TGTGCCAGCAGCTCGCGACAGGCTGAAGCTTTCTTT
v_call: TRBV6-1
d_call: .
clone_size: .
j_call: TRBJ1-1

cdr3_aa: CASSVDWGSYNEQFF
cdr3_nt: TGTGCCAGCAGCGTAGATTGGGGGTCCTACAATGAGCAGTTCTTC
v_call: TRBV9
d_call: .
clone_size: .
j_call: TRBJ2-1

cdr3_aa: CASSAGRNTEAFF
cdr3_nt: TGTGCCAGCAGCGCGGGACGGAACACTGAAGCTTTCTTT
v_call: TRBV9
d_call: .
clone_size: .
j_call: TRBJ1-1

cdr3_aa: CASGLEDRGRETQYF
cdr3_nt: TGTGCTAGTGGTTTAGAGGACAGGGGGCGAGAGACCCAGTACTTC
v_call: TRBV12-5
d_call: TRBD1
clone_size: .
j_call: TRBJ2-5

cdr3_aa: CASIPGGYRSNQPQHF
cdr3_nt: TGTGCCAGTATCCCTGGAGGGTATCGGAGCAATCAGCCCCAGCATTTT
v_call: TRBV19
d_call: .
clone_size: .
j_call: TRBJ1-5

cdr3_aa: CASSVSGSLAYEQYF
cdr3_nt: TGTGCCAGCAGCGTTAGCGGGAGTCTCGCCTACGAGCAGTACTTC
v_call: TRBV9
d_call: TRBD2
clone_size: .
j_call: TRBJ2-7

cdr3_aa: CASSSSWVKGADTQYF
cdr3_nt: TGTGCCAGCAGCTCGAGCTGGGTTAAGGGGGCAGATACGCAGTATTTT
v_call: TRBV7-2
d_call: .
clone_size: .
j_call: TRBJ2-3

cdr3_aa: CASSQGKGRMVGNTIYF
cdr3_nt: TGTGCCAGCAGCCAAGGAAAGGGACGGATGGTAGGAAACACCATATATTTT
v_call: TRBV7-9
d_call: .
clone_size: .
j_call: TRBJ1-3

cdr3_aa: CASSLPLDRPDEQFF
cdr3_nt: TGTGCCAGCAGTTTACCATTGGACAGGCCTGATGAGCAGTTCTTC
v_call: TRBV28
d_call: TRBD1
clone_size: .
j_call: TRBJ2-1

cdr3_aa: CASSPDYSNQPQHF
cdr3_nt: TGTGCCAGCAGCCCGGATTATAGCAATCAGCCCCAGCATTTT
v_call: TRBV7-9
d_call: .
clone_size: .
j_call: TRBJ1-5

cdr3_aa: CASSSWDRGAYEQYF
cdr3_nt: TGTGCCAGCAGCTCTTGGGACAGGGGGGCCTACGAGCAGTACTTC
v_call: TRBV13
d_call: TRBD1
clone_size: .
j_call: TRBJ2-7

cdr3_aa: CSARNTGELFF
cdr3_nt: TGCAGTGCCAGAAACACCGGGGAGCTGTTTTTT
v_call: TRBV20-1
d_call: .
clone_size: few
j_call: TRBJ2-2

cdr3_aa: CASSVSYEQFF
cdr3_nt: TGTGCCAGCAGCGTAAGTTATGAGCAGTTCTTC
v_call: TRBV9
d_call: .
clone_size: once
j_call: TRBJ2-1

cdr3_aa: CASSIDLYGQALSGANVLTF
cdr3_nt: TGTGCCAGTAGTATAGATCTATATGGGCAGGCCCTCTCTGGGGCCAACGTCCTGACTTTC
v_call: TRBV19
d_call: .
clone_size: .
j_call: TRBJ2-6

cdr3_aa: CASRATANTEAFF
cdr3_nt: TGTGCCAGCAGGGCGACAGCGAACACTGAAGCTTTCTTT
v_call: TRBV6-6
d_call: .
clone_size: .
j_call: TRBJ1-1

cdr3_aa: CASSLAGQAFDGELFF
cdr3_nt: TGTGCCAGCAGTTTGGCGGGACAGGCCTTCGACGGGGAGCTGTTTTTT
v_call: TRBV28
d_call: TRBD1
clone_size: .
j_call: TRBJ2-2

cdr3_aa: CASSLAGLAAAYEQYF
cdr3_nt: TGCGCCAGCAGCTTGGCGGGACTAGCGGCCGCCTACGAGCAGTACTTC
v_call: TRBV5-1
d_call: TRBD2
clone_size: .
j_call: TRBJ2-7

cdr3_aa: CASSFTGSRTGELFF
cdr3_nt: TGTGCCAGCAGCTTTACCGGGAGCCGCACCGGGGAGCTGTTTTTT
v_call: TRBV5-8
d_call: .
clone_size: .
j_call: TRBJ2-2

cdr3_aa: CASSSGATGRGTEAFF
cdr3_nt: TGTGCCAGCAGTTCGGGGGCGACAGGGAGGGGAACTGAAGCTTTCTTT
v_call: TRBV28
d_call: TRBD1
clone_size: once
j_call: TRBJ1-1

cdr3_aa: CASSLARATEAFF
cdr3_nt: TGTGCCAGCAGCTTGGCCAGGGCCACTGAAGCTTTCTTT
v_call: TRBV5-6
d_call: .
clone_size: few
j_call: TRBJ1-1

cdr3_aa: CAHRPHGYRVSPLHF
cdr3_nt: TGTGCCCACCGGCCCCACGGTTACAGGGTTTCACCCCTCCACTTT
v_call: TRBV30
d_call: .
clone_size: .
j_call: TRBJ1-6

cdr3_aa: CASGLARTDTQYF
cdr3_nt: TGTGCCAGCGGGCTAGCGCGCACAGATACGCAGTATTTT
v_call: TRBV13
d_call: .
clone_size: .
j_call: TRBJ2-3

cdr3_aa: CASSYREVSYNEQFF
cdr3_nt: TGTGCCAGCAGTTACAGGGAAGTCTCCTACAATGAGCAGTTCTTC
v_call: TRBV28
d_call: .
clone_size: once
j_call: TRBJ2-1

cdr3_aa: CSVESTGEDYGYTF
cdr3_nt: TGCAGCGTTGAAAGCACAGGGGAAGACTATGGCTACACCTTC
v_call: TRBV29-1
d_call: TRBD1
clone_size: .
j_call: TRBJ1-2

cdr3_aa: CASSNIGTGGTEAFF
cdr3_nt: TGTGCCAGCAGCAATATCGGGACAGGGGGGACTGAAGCTTTCTTT
v_call: TRBV5-6
d_call: TRBD1
clone_size: .
j_call: TRBJ1-1

cdr3_aa: CASSIGSGNTIYF
cdr3_nt: TGTGCCAGTAGTATTGGCTCCGGAAACACCATATATTTT
v_call: TRBV19
d_call: .
clone_size: .
j_call: TRBJ1-3

cdr3_aa: CASRHRDSTYEQYF
cdr3_nt: TGTGCCAGCAGACACCGGGACAGCACCTACGAGCAGTACTTC
v_call: TRBV6-1
d_call: TRBD1
clone_size: .
j_call: TRBJ2-7

cdr3_aa: CASSEGIGVNEQFF
cdr3_nt: TGTGCCAGCAGTGAGGGGATTGGGGTTAATGAGCAGTTCTTC
v_call: TRBV2
d_call: .
clone_size: .
j_call: TRBJ2-1

cdr3_aa: CASSYLVNQPQHF
cdr3_nt: TGTGCCAGCAGTTATTTGGTTAATCAGCCCCAGCATTTT
v_call: TRBV28
d_call: .
clone_size: few
j_call: TRBJ1-5

cdr3_aa: CASSFAQGSEQYF
cdr3_nt: TGTGCCAGCAGCTTCGCACAGGGGTCCGAGCAGTACTTC
v_call: TRBV7-2
d_call: TRBD1
clone_size: .
j_call: TRBJ2-7

cdr3_aa: CASSVALSSSGANVLTF
cdr3_nt: TGTGCCAGCAGCGTAGCTCTGTCGAGCTCTGGGGCCAACGTCCTGACTTTC
v_call: TRBV9
d_call: .
clone_size: .
j_call: TRBJ2-6

cdr3_aa: CASSLRGGYEQYF
cdr3_nt: TGTGCCAGCAGTTTACGGGGTGGGTACGAGCAGTACTTC
v_call: TRBV27
d_call: .
clone_size: .
j_call: TRBJ2-7

cdr3_aa: CANLPTGSGNEQFF
cdr3_nt: TGTGCCAACCTCCCGACAGGGTCCGGGAATGAGCAGTTCTTC
v_call: TRBV2
d_call: TRBD1
clone_size: .
j_call: TRBJ2-1

cdr3_aa: CAWSESPYPSDTQYF
cdr3_nt: TGTGCCTGGAGTGAGAGTCCATACCCCTCGGATACGCAGTATTTT
v_call: TRBV30
d_call: .
clone_size: .
j_call: TRBJ2-3

cdr3_aa: CASSLGDTGELFF
cdr3_nt: TGTGCCAGCAGCCTGGGGGACACCGGGGAGCTGTTTTTT
v_call: TRBV11-3
d_call: .
clone_size: .
j_call: TRBJ2-2

cdr3_aa: CASSIVPGLQTQYF
cdr3_nt: TGTGCCAGTAGTATAGTTCCGGGCCTTCAGACCCAGTACTTC
v_call: TRBV19
d_call: .
clone_size: .
j_call: TRBJ2-5